The present TCR beta chain was sequenced within a study of shared clonotypes between healthy human individuals. On the study more broadly: Per donor, three plates held CD4 naive cells, three held CD4 memory, two held CD8 naive and one held CD8 memory.

TCRdb's table, derived via immunoSEQ multiplex PCR, lists solely in-frame clones and lacks some. The sample shows some 630,000 clones, roughly 96% of them seen only once. The length of the CDR3 is 13 residues. Germline V CDR1 and CDR2: MDHEN, SYDVKM. Trimming took 3 bases from V and 5 from J; bases not matched to a gene: 2. Remarks on this clone: Other DNA variants within this sample encode the same CDR3.

Terminally differentiated effector memory CD45RA+ cells were left out of the naive CD8 fraction, which was CD45RO-negative and positively selected for CCR7. There were no recent acute infections or vaccinations among the donors, who were healthy HIV-negative adults. All of the donors resided in Nashville, Tennessee, and each was a Caucasian adult. The specimen sequenced was naive CD8+ T cells sorted from blood. The chain is built from TRBV28 and TRBJ2-5, with 8 bases lining up with TRBD2. The sequence derives from a woman aged 25 to 39 in good health. DNA for the CDR3: TGTGCCAGCAGTTTCCCTAGCGGGGAGACCCAGTACTTC. Amino acid sequence: CASSFPSGETQYF.